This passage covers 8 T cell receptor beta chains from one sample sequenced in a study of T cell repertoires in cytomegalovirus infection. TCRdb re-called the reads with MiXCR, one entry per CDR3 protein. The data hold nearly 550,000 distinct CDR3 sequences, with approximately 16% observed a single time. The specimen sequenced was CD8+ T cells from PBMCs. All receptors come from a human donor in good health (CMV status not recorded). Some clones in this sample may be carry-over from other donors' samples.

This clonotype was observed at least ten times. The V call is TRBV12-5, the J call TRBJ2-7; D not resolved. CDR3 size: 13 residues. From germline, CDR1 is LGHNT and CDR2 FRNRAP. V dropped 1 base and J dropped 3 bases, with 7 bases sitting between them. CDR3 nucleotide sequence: TGTGCTAGTGGTTTGGAACTCGTCTACGAGCAGTACTTC. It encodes CASGLELVYEQYF. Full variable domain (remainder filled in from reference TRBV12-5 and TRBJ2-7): DARVTQTPRHKVTEMGQEVTMRCQPILGHNTVFWYRQTMMQGLELLAYFRNRAPLDDSGMPKDRFSAEMPDATLATLKIQPSEPRDSAVYFCASGLELVYEQYFGPGTRLTVT.

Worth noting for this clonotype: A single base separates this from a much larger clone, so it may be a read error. The CDR3 is CASSATGTGGGETQYF. The CDR3, as DNA: TGTGCCAGCAGCGCTACCGGGACAGGGGGTGGAGAGACCCAGTACTTC. The chain carries TRBV7-3 and TRBJ2-5; 11 positions agree with TRBD1. From germline, CDR1 is SGHTA and CDR2 FQGTGA. There are 16 residues in the CDR3. J was trimmed by 4 bases and V by 5 bases; bases with no gene match: 9.

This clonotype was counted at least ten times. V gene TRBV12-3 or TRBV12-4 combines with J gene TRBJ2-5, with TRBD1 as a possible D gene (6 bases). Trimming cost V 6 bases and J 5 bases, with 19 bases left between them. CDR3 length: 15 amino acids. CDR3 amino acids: CASSNHRDASETQYF. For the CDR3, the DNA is TGTGCCAGCAGCAATCACAGGGACGCTAGTGAGACCCAGTACTTC.

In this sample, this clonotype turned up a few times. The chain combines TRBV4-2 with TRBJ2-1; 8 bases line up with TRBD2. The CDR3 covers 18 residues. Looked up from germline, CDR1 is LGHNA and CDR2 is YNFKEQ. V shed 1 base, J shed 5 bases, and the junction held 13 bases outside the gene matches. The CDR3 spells CASSQVRALGSGDNEQFF. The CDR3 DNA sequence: TGTGCCAGCAGCCAAGTTAGGGCCCTTGGTAGCGGGGACAATGAGCAGTTCTTC.

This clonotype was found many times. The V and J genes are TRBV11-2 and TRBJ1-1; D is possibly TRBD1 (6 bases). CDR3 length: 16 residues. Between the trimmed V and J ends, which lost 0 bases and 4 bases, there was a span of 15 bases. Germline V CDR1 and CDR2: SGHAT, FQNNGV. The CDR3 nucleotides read TGTGCCAGCAGCTTAGACTCCTACAGGGAAGGCACTGAAGCTTTCTTT. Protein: CASSLDSYREGTEAFF.

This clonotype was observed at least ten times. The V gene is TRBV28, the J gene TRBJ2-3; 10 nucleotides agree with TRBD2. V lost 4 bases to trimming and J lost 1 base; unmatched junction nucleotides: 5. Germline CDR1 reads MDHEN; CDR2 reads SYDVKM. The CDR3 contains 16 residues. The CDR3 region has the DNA TGTGCCAGCAGTTCAGGGACTAGCGCCCGCACAGATACGCAGTATTTT. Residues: CASSSGTSARTDTQYF.

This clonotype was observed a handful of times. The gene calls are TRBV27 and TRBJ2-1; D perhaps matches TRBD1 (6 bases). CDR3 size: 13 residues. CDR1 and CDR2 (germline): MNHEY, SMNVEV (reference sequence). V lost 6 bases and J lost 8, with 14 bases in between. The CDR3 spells CASRDRGDDEQFF. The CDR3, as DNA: TGTGCCAGCAGGGACAGAGGGGACGATGAGCAGTTCTTC.

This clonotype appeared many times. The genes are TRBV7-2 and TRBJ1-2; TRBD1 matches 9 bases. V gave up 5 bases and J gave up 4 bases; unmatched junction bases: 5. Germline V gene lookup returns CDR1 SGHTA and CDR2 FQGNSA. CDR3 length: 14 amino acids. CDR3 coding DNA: TGTGCCAGCAGCGGAGACAGGGGGGGCTATGGCTACACCTTC. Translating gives CASSGDRGGYGYTF.